This TCR beta chain is from a study of blood T cell repertoires in COVID-19. Looking at the study overall: PBMCs, B-cell-depleted T cells, or T cells provided the cDNA or gDNA that made up the material.

Germline V gives CDR1 LGHDT, CDR2 YNNKEL (reference sequence). V gave up 3 bases and J gave up 0 bases, with 9 bases separating them. CDR3 length: 15 residues. In the study's own analysis: Amplification of reference gene primers was used by the study to estimate nucleated cell counts. Sequencing used immunoSEQ multiplex PCR; TCRdb keeps in-frame clones, though not all of them. V, J and clone size are taken as reported in that table, and D and trimming were inferred from the DNA itself. The data contain about 440,000 clones, around 88% of them singletons. The clonotype comes from a woman in her fifties or sixties with COVID-19, enrolled during active disease. This chain uses TRBV3-1 (or the pseudogene TRBV3-2) with TRBJ1-3; D is ambiguous. Material for sequencing was peripheral blood. The CDR3 DNA is TGTGCCAGCAGCCAGTTAATGGCCTCTGGAAACACCATATATTTT. This codes for CASSQLMASGNTIYF.